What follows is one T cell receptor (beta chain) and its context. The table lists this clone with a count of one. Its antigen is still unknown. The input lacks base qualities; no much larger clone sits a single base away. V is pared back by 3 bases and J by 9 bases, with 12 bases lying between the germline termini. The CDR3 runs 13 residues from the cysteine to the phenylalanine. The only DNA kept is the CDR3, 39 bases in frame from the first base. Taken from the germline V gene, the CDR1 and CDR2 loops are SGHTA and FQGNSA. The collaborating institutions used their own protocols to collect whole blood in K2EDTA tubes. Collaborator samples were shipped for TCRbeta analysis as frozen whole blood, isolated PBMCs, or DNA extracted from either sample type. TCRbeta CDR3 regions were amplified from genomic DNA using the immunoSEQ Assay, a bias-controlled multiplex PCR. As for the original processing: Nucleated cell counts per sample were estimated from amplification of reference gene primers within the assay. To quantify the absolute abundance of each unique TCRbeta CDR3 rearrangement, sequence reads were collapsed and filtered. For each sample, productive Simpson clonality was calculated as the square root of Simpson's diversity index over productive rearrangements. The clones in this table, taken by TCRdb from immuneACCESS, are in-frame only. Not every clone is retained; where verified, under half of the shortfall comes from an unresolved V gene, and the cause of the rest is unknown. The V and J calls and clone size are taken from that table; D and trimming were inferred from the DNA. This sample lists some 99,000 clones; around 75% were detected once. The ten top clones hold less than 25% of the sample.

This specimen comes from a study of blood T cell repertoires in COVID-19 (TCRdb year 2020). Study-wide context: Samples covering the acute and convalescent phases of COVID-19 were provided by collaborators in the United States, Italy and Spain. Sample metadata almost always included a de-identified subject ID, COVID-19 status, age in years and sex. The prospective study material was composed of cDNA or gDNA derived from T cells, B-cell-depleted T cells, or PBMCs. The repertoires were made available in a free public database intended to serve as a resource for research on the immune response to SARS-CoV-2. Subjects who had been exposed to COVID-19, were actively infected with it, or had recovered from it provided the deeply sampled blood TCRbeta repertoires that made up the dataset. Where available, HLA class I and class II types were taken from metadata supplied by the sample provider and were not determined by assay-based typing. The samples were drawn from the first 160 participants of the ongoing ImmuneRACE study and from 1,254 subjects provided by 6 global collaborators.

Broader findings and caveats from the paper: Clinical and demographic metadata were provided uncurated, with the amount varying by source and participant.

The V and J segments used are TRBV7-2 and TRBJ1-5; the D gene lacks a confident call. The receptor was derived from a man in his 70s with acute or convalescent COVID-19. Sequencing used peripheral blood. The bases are TGTGCCAGCAGCTTGGGAGTCGGAGGGCCCCAGCATTTT. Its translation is CASSLGVGGPQHF.